These 14 T cell receptor beta chains share one sample of origin, sequenced in a study of blood T cell repertoires in COVID-19. Only in-frame clones appear in the TCRdb table, and some are missing; sequencing was by immunoSEQ multiplex PCR. The table includes 250,000 to 300,000 clones, about 80% detected once. The specimen sequenced was PBMCs or T cells enriched from blood (not recorded which). Source of these receptors: a man aged 50 to 60 who had recovered from COVID-19.

This clone has only one observation. J is TRBJ2-1 and V is TRBV9, with 7 bases fitting TRBD2. The ends lost 3 bases at V and 3 bases at J; junction bases unmatched: 6. This CDR3 is 15 amino acids long. CDR1 and CDR2 from the germline V gene are SGDLS and YYNGEE. CDR3 amino acids: CASSDLAGIYNEQFF. The CDR3 DNA is TGTGCCAGCAGCGATTTAGCGGGCATCTACAATGAGCAGTTCTTC.

V usage is TRBV27 and J usage is TRBJ2-1, with 8 bases identical to TRBD1. CDR1 is MNHEY and CDR2 is SMNVEV in the germline V gene (reference sequence). The CDR3 totals 11 residues. Trimming cost V 9 bases and J 9 bases; bases outside gene matches: 4. Here the CDR3 reads CARDRDTEQFF. The CDR3 DNA follows: TGTGCCAGGGACAGGGATACTGAGCAGTTCTTC.

This chain connects TRBV5-5 to TRBJ2-4; TRBD1 aligns across 7 bases. This CDR3 region has 17 residues. Germline-derived CDR1 and CDR2 are SGHKS and YYEKEE (reference sequence). The V and J ends lost 0 bases and 0 bases, in that order; junction bases with no gene match: 6. CDR3 in amino acids: CASSLGGQSLAKNIQYF. CDR3 in DNA: TGTGCCAGCAGCTTGGGGGGACAGTCACTAGCCAAAAACATTCAGTACTTC.

This clone showed up just once. The CDR3 loop reads CASSQQDKGNSPLHF. CDR3 sequence (DNA): TGTGCCAGCAGCCAACAGGACAAAGGCAATTCACCCCTCCACTTT. This sequence joins TRBV3-1 (or the pseudogene TRBV3-2) and TRBJ1-6; D perhaps matches TRBD1 (5 bases). V lost 2 bases to trimming and J lost 7 bases, with 12 bases between them. Germline values: CDR1 LGHDT, CDR2 YNNKEL (reference sequence). The CDR3 consists of 15 residues.

The table lists this clone with a few counts. The V and J genes are TRBV29-1 and TRBJ2-1; D not resolved. Trimming removed 3 bases at V and 3 bases at J, with 18 bases between. In germline, CDR1 is SQVTM, CDR2 ANQGSEA. The CDR3 is made up of 16 amino acids. The CDR3 is CSVDPPNYDLYNEQFF. The CDR3 nucleotides read TGCAGCGTTGATCCCCCGAACTACGATCTCTACAATGAGCAGTTCTTC.

This chain connects TRBV5-5 to TRBJ2-1; TRBD2 aligns across 13 bases. This CDR3 is built from 20 residues. The germline CDR1 and CDR2 sequences are SGHKS and YYEKEE (reference sequence). The J segment lost 4 bases and the V segment lost 1 base, leaving 14 bases of the junction unmatched. The CDR3 DNA sequence: TGTGCCAGCAGCTTGCTCCCCGGGACTAGCGGGATCCCCACTTACAATGAGCAGTTCTTC. As protein: CASSLLPGTSGIPTYNEQFF.

The chain uses TRBV10-3 and TRBJ2-7; 10 bases agree with TRBD1. In germline, CDR1 is ENHRY, CDR2 SYGVKD. With V trimmed by 5 bases and J by 5 bases, 9 bases remained unmatched. CDR3 length: 15 amino acids. The CDR3 coding sequence is TGTGCCATCAGTATCTCCGGGACAGGGGTTCACGAGCAGTACTTC. Amino acid sequence: CAISISGTGVHEQYF.

The rearrangement joins TRBV28 to TRBJ2-1; 13 nucleotides agree with TRBD2. The CDR3 has 14 amino acids. V was clipped by 8 bases and J by 16 bases; unmatched bases: 14. Germline V gene lookup returns CDR1 MDHEN and CDR2 SYDVKM. CDR3: CASRLGLAGPTEFF. The CDR3 DNA reads as TGTGCCAGCCGCCTGGGACTAGCGGGACCAACCGAATTCTTC.

The chain couples TRBV12-3 or TRBV12-4 to TRBJ1-5; D possibly corresponds to TRBD1 (6 bases). The ends were cut back, 5 bases at V and 5 bases at J, with 10 bases in the middle. There are 13 residues in the CDR3. In nucleotides, the CDR3 is TGTGCCAGCAGTCTCTACAGGGATCAGCCCCAGCATTTT. It encodes CASSLYRDQPQHF.

This chain connects TRBV28 to TRBJ2-3; TRBD1 aligns across 7 bases. This CDR3 is built from 20 residues. J was trimmed by 3 bases and V by 5 bases; bases with no gene match: 23. Per germline, CDR1 MDHEN and CDR2 SYDVKM. The CDR3 reads CASSEFRDSYWRGRTDTQYF. Here the CDR3 DNA reads TGTGCCAGCAGTGAATTCCGGGACAGCTATTGGAGAGGGAGAACAGATACGCAGTATTTT. The full variable domain, in which reference TRBV28 and TRBJ2-3 provide the parts outside the CDR3, is DVKVTQSSRYLVKRTGEKVFLECVQDMDHENMFWYRQDPGLGLRLIYFSYDVKMKEKGDIPEGYSVSREKKERFSLILESASTNQTSMYLCASSEFRDSYWRGRTDTQYFGPGTRLTVL.

This clone was counted a few times. The chain combines TRBV9 with TRBJ2-7, with TRBD1 identical over 7 bases. CDR1 and CDR2 from the germline V gene are SGDLS and YYNGEE. The CDR3 totals 14 residues. Trimming removed 5 bases from V and 4 bases from J; junction bases left unmatched: 9. The CDR3 sequence is CASSLGQEGYEQYF. CDR3 nucleotide sequence: TGTGCCAGCAGTCTTGGACAGGAAGGGTACGAGCAGTACTTC. Variable domain in full (rest from reference TRBV9 and TRBJ2-7): DSGVTQTPKHLITATGQRVTLRCSPRSGDLSVYWYQQSLDQGLQFLIQYYNGEERAKGNILERFSAQQFPDLHSELNLSSLELGDSALYFCASSLGQEGYEQYFGPGTRLTVT.

The chain couples TRBV10-3 to TRBJ2-3; TRBD2 matches 11 bases. The CDR3 has 16 residues. The germline V gene has CDR1 ENHRY and CDR2 SYGVKD. The J segment lost 3 bases and the V segment lost 4 bases, leaving 6 bases of the junction unmatched. The CDR3 DNA follows: TGTGCCATCAGTGCCGGGACTAGCGGAATTACAGATACGCAGTATTTT. Its translation: CAISAGTSGITDTQYF.

This clone showed up just once. This chain uses TRBV9 with TRBJ1-2; 7 bases fit TRBD1. CDR3 size: 15 residues. CDR1 SGDLS and CDR2 YYNGEE come from the germline V gene. Losses at the gene ends were 3 bases for V and 4 bases for J; bases not matched to a gene: 9. The chain's CDR3 is CASSAKTGVVYGYTF. The CDR3 region has the DNA TGTGCCAGCAGCGCCAAAACAGGGGTAGTCTATGGCTACACCTTC.

The chain is built from TRBV10-1 and TRBJ2-1, with TRBD2 matching over 11 bases. V was clipped by 8 bases and J by 6 bases; unmatched bases: 9. Per the germline V gene, CDR1 is WNHNN and CDR2 is SYGVQD (reference sequence). The CDR3 length is 15 residues. The CDR3, as DNA: TGCGCCAGCGCCCTTACTAGCGGGAGCGGCAATGAGCAGTTCTTC. Its translation is CASALTSGSGNEQFF.